These 16 T cell receptor beta chains share one sample of origin, sequenced in a study of CD8 T cells in ankylosing spondylitis. TCRdb analysed the 5' RACE reads with MiXCR anew, one entry per CDR3 protein. The sample lists about 130,000 distinct CDR3 sequences, around 7% seen once, with 9.5% to 15% in the top ten. Sequencing was carried out using blood, either unsorted or a sorted T cell fraction (not recorded which). These receptors were obtained from a male donor with ankylosing spondylitis or in good health (not recorded which).

In this sample, this clonotype turned up a few times. The V and J genes are TRBV7-9 and TRBJ1-1; D is ambiguous. CDR3 length equals 13 residues. Trimming took 3 bases from V and 7 from J, leaving 12 bases between them. In germline, CDR1 is SEHNR, CDR2 FQNEAQ (reference sequence). The CDR3 protein is CASSFEPPLEAFF. DNA for the CDR3: TGTGCCAGCAGCTTCGAGCCGCCGCTTGAAGCTTTCTTT.

This clonotype has a count of ten or more. This chain connects TRBV5-1 to TRBJ2-1, with TRBD2 matching over 12 bases. The V gene end was trimmed by 6 bases and the J gene end by 6 bases; junction bases not matched to a gene: 7. This CDR3 is 15 amino acids long. The germline V gene has CDR1 SGHRS and CDR2 YFSETQ. The CDR3 loop is CASNPGLAGSNEQFF. For the CDR3, the DNA is TGCGCCAGCAACCCTGGACTAGCGGGGTCCAATGAGCAGTTCTTC. The full variable domain, in which reference TRBV5-1 and TRBJ2-1 provide the parts outside the CDR3, is KAGVTQTPRYLIKTRGQQVTLSCSPISGHRSVSWYQQTPGQGLQFLFEYFSETQRNKGNFPGRFSGRQFSNSRSEMNVSTLELGDSALYLCASNPGLAGSNEQFFGPGTRLTVL.

The gene calls are TRBV25-1 and TRBJ2-5, with 10 bases aligning to TRBD1. Per germline, CDR1 MGHDK and CDR2 SYGVNS. J gave up 0 bases and V 3 bases, and 7 bases lay outside the gene matches. The CDR3 runs to 17 residues. The CDR3 sequence: CASSDYPGQGYQETQYF. DNA for the CDR3: TGTGCCAGCAGTGACTATCCGGGACAGGGGTACCAAGAGACCCAGTACTTC.

This clonotype was detected ten times or more. The chain combines TRBV11-1 with TRBJ2-2; 13 nucleotides align to TRBD2. The CDR3 spans 18 residues. Germline V gene lookup returns CDR1 SGHAT and CDR2 FQDESV (reference sequence). J lost 3 bases, V lost 5 bases, and 9 bases had no gene match. This CDR3 reads CASSQGLAGAVHTGELFF. As DNA, the CDR3 is TGTGCCAGCAGCCAAGGACTAGCGGGGGCCGTCCACACCGGGGAGCTGTTTTTT.

At least ten counts were recorded for this clonotype. The gene calls are TRBV7-9 and TRBJ2-3; 9 nucleotides match TRBD1. The V and J ends lost 5 bases and 6 bases, in that order; junction bases with no gene match: 6. CDR3 length: 14 residues. Germline values: CDR1 SEHNR, CDR2 FQNEAQ (reference sequence). The CDR3 DNA reads TGTGCCAGCAGCCCGGGACAGGGTAGTGATACGCAGTATTTT. Translating gives CASSPGQGSDTQYF.

This clonotype came up many times. As DNA, the CDR3 is TGCAGCGTTAAGGGGCAGGGGGTCTACGAGCAGTACTTC. It encodes CSVKGQGVYEQYF. The chain has TRBV29-1 and TRBJ2-7, with 7 bases identical to TRBD1. V trimming: 5 bases; J trimming: 3 bases; junction bases outside the gene matches: 7. Per germline, CDR1 SQVTM and CDR2 ANQGSEA. The CDR3 runs to 13 residues.

This clonotype has a count of ten or more. The chain links TRBV20-1 to TRBJ2-7, with TRBD2 matching over 11 bases. Looked up from germline, CDR1 is DFQATT and CDR2 is SNEGSKA (reference sequence). V trimming: 0 bases; J trimming: 0 bases; junction bases outside the gene matches: 4. The CDR3 loop spans 16 amino acids. CDR3 coding DNA: TGCAGTGCTAGAGAACCGGGACTAGCGGCCTCCTACGAGCAGTACTTC. Its translation: CSAREPGLAASYEQYF.

This clonotype appeared many times. The chain is built from TRBV7-9 and TRBJ2-7; TRBD2 matches 8 bases. CDR1 and CDR2 from the germline V gene are SEHNR and FQNEAQ (reference sequence). The CDR3 has 15 amino acids. V was pared by 1 base and J by 2 bases, with 4 bases of the junction left unmatched. CDR3 bases: TGTGCCAGCAGCTTAGATGTTAGCGGGACCTACGAGCAGTACTTC. Protein: CASSLDVSGTYEQYF.

This clonotype was counted at least ten times. The genes are TRBV5-1 and TRBJ2-5; 9 bases agree with TRBD1. Germline V gives CDR1 SGHRS, CDR2 YFSETQ. The J segment lost 2 bases and the V segment lost 4 bases, leaving 12 bases of the junction unmatched. The CDR3 is made up of 17 amino acids. The CDR3 coding sequence is TGCGCCAGCAGCCCCAGAAGGACAGGGGTCCTTCAAGAGACCCAGTACTTC. It encodes CASSPRRTGVLQETQYF.

In its sample, this clonotype was seen many times. V is TRBV7-3 and J is TRBJ2-4; D assignment may be TRBD1 or TRBD2 (5 bases each). The ends were cut back, 1 base at V and 5 bases at J, with 12 bases in the middle. The CDR3 sequence is 15 residues long. From germline, CDR1 is SGHTA and CDR2 FQGTGA. The CDR3 DNA reads TGTGCCAGCAGCTTAATCCCGGGGCCACAAAACATTCAGTACTTC. This translates into CASSLIPGPQNIQYF. The variable domain in full, completed from reference TRBV7-3 and TRBJ2-4, reads GAGVSQTPSNKVTEKGKYVELRCDPISGHTALYWYRQSLGQGPEFLIYFQGTGAADDSGLPNDRFFAVRPEGSVSTLKIQRTERGDSAVYLCASSLIPGPQNIQYFGAGTRLSVL.

Remarks on this clonotype: A read error may explain this, as a much larger clone is one base away. The chain has TRBV29-1 and TRBJ2-7; D possibly corresponds to TRBD1 (6 bases). Per germline, CDR1 SQVTM and CDR2 ANQGSEA. The CDR3 is 12 residues long. The CDR3 loop is CSAFEARGEQCF. The CDR3 DNA reads TGCAGCGCCTTCGAGGCCAGGGGCGAGCAGTGCTTC.

Many counts were recorded for this clonotype. The chain has TRBV6-5 and TRBJ2-7, with TRBD1 identical over 7 bases. The CDR3 is 17 amino acids. The J segment lost 4 bases and the V segment lost 0 bases, leaving 12 bases of the junction unmatched. Germline CDR1 MNHEY, CDR2 SVGAGI. CDR3 amino acids: CASSYSTGTGVAYEQYF. In nucleotides, the CDR3 is TGTGCCAGCAGTTACTCGACTGGCACAGGGGTAGCTTACGAGCAGTACTTC.

As for this clonotype: It may be a read error: a sequence one base away is much more abundant. The chain carries TRBV19 and TRBJ2-1; D call uncertain. Trimming removed 0 bases at V and 5 bases at J, with 14 bases between. The CDR3 runs 16 residues. In germline, CDR1 is LNHDA, CDR2 SQIVND (reference sequence). The CDR3 sequence: CASSIDLRAPHNEQFF. CDR3 DNA sequence: TGTGCCAGTAGTATAGATCTCCGGGCACCCCACAATGAGCAGTTCTTC.

This clonotype was observed at least ten times. The gene calls are TRBV4-2 and TRBJ2-7; weak D call: TRBD2 (6 bases). Germline V lookup: CDR1 LGHNA, CDR2 YNFKEQ. The germline V and J ends were trimmed by 2 bases and 0 bases, with 17 bases remaining between them. The CDR3 runs 17 residues. The DNA of the CDR3 is TGTGCCAGCAGCCAACTTTTTACTAGCCCGAGCTCCTACGAGCAGTACTTC. It yields the protein CASSQLFTSPSSYEQYF.

This clonotype was recorded at least ten times. This sequence joins TRBV12-3 or TRBV12-4 and TRBJ1-1; D uncertain. The V gene lost 5 bases and the J gene lost 6 bases, with 10 bases spanning the gap. The CDR3 spans 12 residues. CDR3 residues: CASSTDGPEAFF. The CDR3 nucleotides read TGTGCCAGCAGTACCGACGGTCCTGAAGCTTTCTTT.

V is TRBV11-2 and J is TRBJ2-3; a weak D match, TRBD1 (5 bases). Between the trimmed V and J ends, which lost 5 bases and 8 bases, there was a span of 14 bases. The germline V gene has CDR1 SGHAT and CDR2 FQNNGV. This CDR3 comprises 13 residues. The CDR3 region has the DNA TGTGCCAGCAGCCAGGGCATATTGGTTACGCAGTATTTT. It is translated as CASSQGILVTQYF.